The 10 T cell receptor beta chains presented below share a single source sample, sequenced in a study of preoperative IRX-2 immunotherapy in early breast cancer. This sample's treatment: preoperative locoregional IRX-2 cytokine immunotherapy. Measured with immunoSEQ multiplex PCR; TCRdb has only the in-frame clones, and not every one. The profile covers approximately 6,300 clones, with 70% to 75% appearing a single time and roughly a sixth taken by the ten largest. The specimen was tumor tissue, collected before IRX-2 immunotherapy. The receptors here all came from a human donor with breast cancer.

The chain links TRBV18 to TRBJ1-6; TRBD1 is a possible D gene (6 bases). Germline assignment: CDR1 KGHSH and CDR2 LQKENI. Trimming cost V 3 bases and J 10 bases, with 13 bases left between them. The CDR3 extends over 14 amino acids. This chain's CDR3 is CASSPSAGDSPLHF. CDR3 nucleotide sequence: TGTGCCAGCTCACCCTCGGCAGGGGACTCACCCCTCCACTTT.

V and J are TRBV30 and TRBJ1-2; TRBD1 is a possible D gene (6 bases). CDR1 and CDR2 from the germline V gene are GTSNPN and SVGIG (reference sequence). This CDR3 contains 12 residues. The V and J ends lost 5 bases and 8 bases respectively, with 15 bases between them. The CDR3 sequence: CAWLWGLTGYTF. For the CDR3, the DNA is TGTGCCTGGCTGTGGGGGCTGACAGGCTACACCTTC.

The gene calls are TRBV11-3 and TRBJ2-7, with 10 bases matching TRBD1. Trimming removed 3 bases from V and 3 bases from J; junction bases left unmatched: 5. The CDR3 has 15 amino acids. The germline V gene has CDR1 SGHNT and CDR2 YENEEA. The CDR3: CASSFGTGDLYEQYF. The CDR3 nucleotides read TGTGCCAGCAGCTTCGGGACAGGGGATCTCTACGAGCAGTACTTC.

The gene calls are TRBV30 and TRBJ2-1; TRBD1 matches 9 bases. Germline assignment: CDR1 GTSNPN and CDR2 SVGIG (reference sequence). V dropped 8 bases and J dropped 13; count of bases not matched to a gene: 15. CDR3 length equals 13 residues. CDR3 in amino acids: CARGSGQGRVQFF. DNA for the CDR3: TGTGCCCGGGGATCGGGACAGGGAAGAGTCCAGTTCTTC.

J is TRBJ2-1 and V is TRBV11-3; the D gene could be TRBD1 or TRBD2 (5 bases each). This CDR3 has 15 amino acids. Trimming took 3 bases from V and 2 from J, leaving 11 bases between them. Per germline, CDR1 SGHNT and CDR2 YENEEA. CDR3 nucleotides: TGTGCCAGCAGCTTGGTACGGGGCACCTACAATGAGCAGTTCTTC. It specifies CASSLVRGTYNEQFF. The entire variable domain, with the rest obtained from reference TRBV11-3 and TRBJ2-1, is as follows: EAGVVQSPRYKIIEKKQPVAFWCNPISGHNTLYWYLQNLGQGPELLIRYENEEAVDDSQLPKDRFSAERLKGVDSTLKIQPAELGDSAVYLCASSLVRGTYNEQFFGPGTRLTVL.

Written as DNA, the CDR3 is TGCGCCAGCAGCTTTCTGGGCCCCCCTTCCTACGAGCAGTACTTC. It encodes CASSFLGPPSYEQYF. This rearrangement joins TRBV5-1 to TRBJ2-7, with D uncertain. This CDR3 is 15 amino acids long. Trimming cost V 2 bases and J 1 base, with 13 bases left between them. Germline CDR1 reads SGHRS; CDR2 reads YFSETQ. Based on the CDR3 plus reference TRBV5-1 and TRBJ2-7, the full variable domain is KAGVTQTPRYLIKTRGQQVTLSCSPISGHRSVSWYQQTPGQGLQFLFEYFSETQRNKGNFPGRFSGRQFSNSRSEMNVSTLELGDSALYLCASSFLGPPSYEQYFGPGTRLTVT.

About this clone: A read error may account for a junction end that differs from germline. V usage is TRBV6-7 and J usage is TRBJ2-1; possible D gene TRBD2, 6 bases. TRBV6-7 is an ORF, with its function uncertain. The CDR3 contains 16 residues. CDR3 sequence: CASRQRPGDSYNEQFF. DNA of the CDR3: TGTGCCAGCAGACAACGTCCGGGGGACTCCTACAATGAACAGTTCTTC.

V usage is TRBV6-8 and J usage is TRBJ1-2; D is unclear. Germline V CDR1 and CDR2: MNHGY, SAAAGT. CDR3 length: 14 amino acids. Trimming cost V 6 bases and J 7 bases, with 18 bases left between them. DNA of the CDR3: TGTGCCAGCAGCGCCAGTCAGGCGTCTCGTGGCTACACCTTC. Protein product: CASSASQASRGYTF.

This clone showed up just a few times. Here the CDR3 reads CASRGTGPRNTEAFF. DNA for the CDR3: TGTGCCAGCAGAGGGACAGGGCCCCGGAACACTGAAGCTTTCTTT. This chain uses TRBV6-8 with TRBJ1-1; TRBD1 agrees at 9 bases. The V segment lost 6 bases and the J segment 1 base; nucleotides outside the gene matches: 6. The CDR3 covers 15 residues. Germline loops: CDR1 MNHGY, CDR2 SAAAGT.

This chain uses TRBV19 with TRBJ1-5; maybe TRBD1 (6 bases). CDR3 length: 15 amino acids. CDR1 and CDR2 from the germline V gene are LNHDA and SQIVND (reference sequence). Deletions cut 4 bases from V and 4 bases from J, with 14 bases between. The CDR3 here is CASSKGGRVNQPQHF. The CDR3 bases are TGTGCCAGTAGTAAGGGGGGCAGGGTGAATCAGCCCCAGCATTTT.